This T cell receptor (beta chain) was retrieved from a study of blood T cell repertoires in COVID-19. The method was immunoSEQ multiplex PCR; TCRdb's version includes in-frame clones alone and lacks a portion of them. The data show more than 250,000 clones, with 85% to 90% seen just once and under 11% held by the top ten. Germline CDR1 reads GTSNPN; CDR2 reads SVGIG (reference sequence). The CDR3 loop spans 14 amino acids. Trimming cost V 1 base and J 2 bases, with 8 bases left between them. The V gene is TRBV30, the J gene TRBJ1-4; D remains unclear. The material sequenced was PBMCs or T cells enriched from blood (not recorded which). The TCR originated in a woman aged 18-29 years who had recovered from COVID-19. The CDR3: CAWSDGNTNEKLFF. The CDR3 nucleotides read TGTGCCTGGAGTGATGGCAACACTAATGAAAAACTGTTTTTT. The variable domain in full, with the rest retrieved from reference TRBV30 and TRBJ1-4, is SQTIHQWPATLVQPVGSPLSLECTVEGTSNPNLYWYRQAAGRGLQLLFYSVGIGQISSEVPQNLSASRPQDRQFILSSKKLLLSDSGFYLCAWSDGNTNEKLFFGSGTQLSVL.